Presented here are 2 T cell receptor beta chains from one specimen sequenced in a study of blood T cell repertoires in COVID-19. Assay: immunoSEQ multiplex PCR; the TCRdb copy retains only in-frame clones and omits some. The repertoire holds 170,000 or so clones, with around nine tenths as singletons. Material: peripheral blood. The receptors come from a woman in her seventies with COVID-19, enrolled during active disease.

This clone was found once. J is TRBJ2-1 and V is TRBV7-3; no reliable D call. V lost 0 bases to trimming and J lost 0 bases, with 9 bases between them. The CDR3 has 16 residues. Germline V CDR1 and CDR2: SGHTA, FQGTGA. CDR3 nucleotide sequence: TGTGCCAGCAGCTTAACCGCGGTCAGCTCCTACAATGAGCAGTTCTTC. Translation gives CASSLTAVSSYNEQFF. Drawing the rest from reference TRBV7-3 and TRBJ2-1, the complete variable domain is GAGVSQTPSNKVTEKGKYVELRCDPISGHTALYWYRQSLGQGPEFLIYFQGTGAADDSGLPNDRFFAVRPEGSVSTLKIQRTERGDSAVYLCASSLTAVSSYNEQFFGPGTRLTVL.

V and J are TRBV18 and TRBJ2-5; D not certain. The V and J ends lost 5 bases and 0 bases respectively, with 4 bases between them. Germline V gene data show CDR1 as KGHSH and CDR2 as LQKENI. This CDR3 is built from 12 residues. The CDR3 DNA reads as TGTGCCAGCTCAGCGTACCAAGAGACCCAGTACTTC. As protein: CASSAYQETQYF.